Listed here is a single T cell receptor (beta chain). This receptor's antigen is unknown. A much larger clone differs from this one at a single base, so this may be a read error. This record comes from a study of CD8+CD57+ T cells in acquired aplastic anemia (dated by TCRdb to the late 2010s). At the level of the whole study: Extracted DNA from sorted CD4+ and CD8+ cells averaged approximately 3 ug, ranging from roughly 0.17 to 30 ug. CD8+CD57+ expansion was defined as a frequency above the mean frequency observed in healthy subjects. The investigation overall reported the following: Between patients and healthy controls, no significant difference in CD8+ Simpson's diversity was found (P=0.060). Nearly 30 CD8+ CDR3 sequences were found in both patients and controls but appeared to be highly expressed in patients and within the immunodominant clones of the patients.

From its cysteine to its phenylalanine, the CDR3 spans 13 amino acids. Just the 39-base CDR3 DNA is kept, in frame starting at base 1. At the junction V is shortened by 1 base and J by 10 bases, with 8 bases in between. CDR1 and CDR2 (SEHNR, FQNEAQ) derive from the germline V gene (reference sequence). Flow cytometry had shown CD8+CD57+ cell expansion in the patients selected for sequencing. All patients had severe acquired aplastic anemia diagnosed by International Study of Aplastic Anemia and Agranulocytosis and Camitta criteria. No patient had received any therapy when blood was sampled. TCR repertoires of sorted CD4+ and CD8+ blood T cells from severe aplastic anemia patients and healthy subjects were deep-sequenced in the study. In the USA, patient enrollment took place under clinicaltrials.gov protocols 00001620, 01623167, 00001397, 00071045, 00081523 and 00961064. Ficoll-Paque density gradient centrifugation was used to isolate peripheral blood mononuclear cells. Before DNA was extracted, CD4+ and CD8+ T cells were sorted using either FACS or magnetic beads.

TCR beta VDJ combination and CDR3 sequence profiling used genomic DNA as the template. An Illumina HiSeq 2000 was the platform used for TCR repertoire sequencing. The authors' analysis ran thus. TRBV/TRBJ rearrangement plots, CDR3 size and DJ length profiles, and Simpson's diversity index were used to assess repertoires. The most abundant DNA sequence in the deep sequencing data was taken as the immunodominant clone. CDR3 amino acid sequences were checked for sharing between subjects and were compared against published repertoires and the VDJdb database. Using fastp trimming at Q25 and MiXCR clonotype assembly, TCRdb reanalyzed the public sequencing data and kept in-frame beta chains. A single entry per CDR3 protein holds the most common genes and DNA from its merged rows. The V and J calls were not made by the authors but by TCRdb's processing. Recorded for this sample are about half a million distinct CDR3 sequences; about a third of them occurred a single time. The top ten constitute less than 0.85% of the sample.

Sequenced sample: sorted CD4+, CD8+, or CD8+CD57+ T cells (not recorded which) from PBMCs. The sequence derives from a human donor with aplastic anemia. Recombination joined TRBV7-9 with TRBJ1-6; TRBD1 might be the D gene, on 5 matching bases. The DNA sequence reads TGTGCCAGCAGCTTAGGACGGGGCTCACCCCTCCACTTT. This is translated as CASSLGRGSPLHF.